The sequence of this T cell receptor beta chain was determined in a study of identical twins. TCRdb re-called the 5' RACE reads with MiXCR, one entry per CDR3 protein. The profile covers 1.5 million or so distinct CDR3 sequences, with about 31% appearing a single time and roughly 0.3% taken by the ten largest. Germline-derived CDR1 and CDR2 are ENHRY and SYGVKD. This CDR3 has 13 residues. V lost 11 bases, J lost 1 base, and 12 bases lay in between. Notes on this clonotype: One base away lies a much larger clone, so this may be a sequencing read error.

The source of this sequence is a newborn girl in good health. Sequenced sample: cord blood. The V gene is TRBV10-3, the J gene TRBJ2-4; tentative D call: TRBD2 (6 bases). The CDR3 reads CASGGAAKNIQYF. The CDR3, as DNA: TGTGCCTCCGGCGGGGCGGCCAAAAACATTCAGTACTTC.